These 14 T cell receptor beta chains originate from one sample sequenced in a study of blood T cells in healthy people across ages. A second PCR of about 7 to 12 cycles used a sample-barcoded 5' primer and a J-beta primer mix. Via MiXCR, TCRdb re-called the 5' RACE reads, giving one row per CDR3 protein. The profile shows 1.5 million to 2 million distinct CDR3 sequences, about two fifths of them singletons. Sequencing was done on a sample of blood. The receptors derive from a human donor in good health.

This clonotype was observed a few times. The chain is built from TRBV15 and TRBJ2-7, with D unresolved. CDR1 LNHNV and CDR2 YYDKDF come from the germline V gene (reference sequence). This CDR3 contains 13 residues. Between the trimmed V and J ends, which lost 4 bases and 2 bases, there was a span of 9 bases. CDR3: CATSIPMAYEQYF. In DNA, the CDR3 is TGTGCCACCAGCATTCCCATGGCCTACGAGCAGTACTTC. The variable domain in full, with the rest retrieved from reference TRBV15 and TRBJ2-7, is DAMVIQNPRYQVTQFGKPVTLSCSQTLNHNVMYWYQQKSSQAPKLLFHYYDKDFNNEADTPDNFQSRRPNTSFCFLDIRSPGLGDTAMYLCATSIPMAYEQYFGPGTRLTVT.

This clonotype was seen a few times. The rearrangement joins TRBV4-3 to TRBJ2-1; TRBD2 is a possible D gene (5 bases). CDR3 length: 15 residues. The V end lost 0 bases, the J end lost 3 bases, and 9 bases lay between the germline ends. Germline V gene data show CDR1 as LGHNA and CDR2 as YSLEER. The CDR3 loop reads CASSQDLTIYNEQFF. The CDR3 coding sequence is TGCGCCAGCAGCCAAGATTTGACTATCTACAATGAGCAGTTCTTC.

V is TRBV5-1 and J is TRBJ2-5; 8 bases are a match to TRBD2. This CDR3 is 16 amino acids long. Germline V gives CDR1 SGHRS, CDR2 YFSETQ. The trim removed 1 base at V and 1 base at J, leaving 6 bases unmatched. The CDR3, as DNA: TGCGCCAGCAGCTTGCCTCATAGCGGGGTCCAAGAGACCCAGTACTTC. Amino acid sequence: CASSLPHSGVQETQYF.

This chain connects TRBV3-1 to TRBJ1-1; 7 bases align to TRBD1. Germline V gene lookup returns CDR1 LGHDT and CDR2 YNNKEL (reference sequence). The length of the CDR3 is 15 residues. With V trimmed by 4 bases and J by 4 bases, 9 bases remained unmatched. The CDR3: CASSRGQVGGTEAFF. In nucleotides, the CDR3 is TGTGCCAGCAGCCGAGGACAGGTCGGGGGCACTGAAGCTTTCTTT.

This sequence joins TRBV24-1 and TRBJ2-1; D call uncertain. The CDR3 has 13 amino acids. Germline V lookup: CDR1 KGHDR, CDR2 SFDVKD. Between the trimmed V and J ends, which lost 7 bases and 8 bases, there was a span of 14 bases. CDR3 sequence (DNA): TGTGCCACCAGCCCCTTGGGTGGGCATGAGCAGTTCTTC. Translation: CATSPLGGHEQFF.

The V call is TRBV4-1, the J call TRBJ2-7; 7 positions match TRBD1. Germline CDR1 is MGHRA and CDR2 is YSYEKL. The CDR3 totals 14 residues. The V segment lost 1 base and the J segment 3 bases; nucleotides outside the gene matches: 3. The CDR3 sequence is CASSQAGTVYEQYF. In DNA form, the CDR3 reads TGCGCCAGCAGCCAAGCCGGGACAGTCTACGAGCAGTACTTC.

J is TRBJ2-3 and V is TRBV7-2; D remains unclear. Looked up from germline, CDR1 is SGHTA and CDR2 is FQGNSA. V shed 1 base and J shed 5 bases, with 7 bases lying between them. CDR3 length: 13 amino acids. The CDR3, as DNA: TGTGCCAGCAGCTTAGTTTGGAGAGATACGCAGTATTTT. Translated, it gives CASSLVWRDTQYF.

Details on this clonotype: At one of its ends the junction is not consistent with the germline gene, which may arise from a read error. V gene TRBV5-1 combines with J gene TRBJ2-6; 8 nucleotides line up with TRBD1. The germline V gene has CDR1 SGHRS and CDR2 YFSETQ. The CDR3 has 17 amino acids. CDR3 amino acids: CASSTGQEYSGTNVLTF. CDR3 DNA: TGCGCCAGCAGCACGGGACAGGAGTACTCTGGGACCAACGTCCTGACTTTC.

The chain uses TRBV4-1 and TRBJ1-1; weak D call: TRBD1 (5 bases). V was pared by 5 bases and J by 4 bases, with 17 bases between. The CDR3 runs 15 residues. CDR1 is MGHRA and CDR2 is YSYEKL in the germline V gene. As DNA, the CDR3 is TGCGCCAGCAGCGCCAGAGGGGTCGGGGTCACTGAAGCTTTCTTT. Its translation: CASSARGVGVTEAFF.

In regard to this clonotype: The missing conserved phenylalanine or tryptophan at the end of this CDR3 makes a read error likely. V gene TRBV2 combines with J gene TRBJ1-1, with no clear D. This CDR3 has 15 residues. Germline V gene data show CDR1 as SNHLY and CDR2 as FYNNEI. Trimming removed 1 base at V and 0 bases at J, with 9 bases between. The CDR3 loop is CASSEVRMMNTEAFC. As DNA, the CDR3 is TGTGCCAGCAGTGAAGTAAGGATGATGAACACTGAAGCTTTCTGT.

CDR3 region: CASRLTLDGTEAFF. DNA for the CDR3: TGTGCCAGCAGGCTCACACTCGACGGCACTGAAGCTTTCTTT. The chain couples TRBV27 to TRBJ1-1; no firm D call. V shed 6 bases and J shed 4 bases, with 15 bases lying between them. The CDR3 length is 14 residues. The germline gives CDR1 MNHEY, CDR2 SMNVEV (reference sequence).

This clonotype showed up just once. The chain is built from TRBV29-1 and TRBJ1-1; no reliable D call. The CDR3 has 13 residues. In germline, CDR1 is SQVTM, CDR2 ANQGSEA. The ends were cut back, 3 bases at V and 4 bases at J, with 12 bases in the middle. Here the CDR3 DNA reads TGCAGCGTTGACCAGGCGAGGAGCACTGAAGCTTTCTTT. Encoded protein: CSVDQARSTEAFF. The whole variable domain, remainder taken from reference TRBV29-1 and TRBJ1-1, is SAVISQKPSRDICQRGTSLTIQCQVDSQVTMMFWYRQQPGQSLTLIATANQGSEATYESGFVIDKFPISRPNLTFSTLTVSNMSPEDSSIYLCSVDQARSTEAFFGQGTRLTVV.

This clonotype was seen a few times. The chain uses TRBV6-2 or TRBV6-3 and TRBJ2-7, with a weak D call TRBD2 (5 bases). The CDR3 length is 15 residues. V lost 2 bases and J 8 bases, leaving 19 bases between the germline ends. In germline, CDR1 is MNHEY, CDR2 SVGEGT. The CDR3 nucleotides are TGTGCCAGCAGTTACGATCCGGGGATCGGGCAACAGCAGTACTTC. Translating it yields CASSYDPGIGQQQYF.

The chain employs TRBV5-1 and TRBJ2-5; the D is unclear. Germline lookup yields CDR1 SGHRS and CDR2 YFSETQ. Trimming took off 8 bases at V and 11 bases at J, with 25 bases between the two ends. The CDR3 has 14 residues. CDR3 coding DNA: TGCGCCAGTGTAAAGGACGGCCGGTCCTACGGGCAGTACTTC. As protein: CASVKDGRSYGQYF. The variable domain in full, completed from reference TRBV5-1 and TRBJ2-5, reads KAGVTQTPRYLIKTRGQQVTLSCSPISGHRSVSWYQQTPGQGLQFLFEYFSETQRNKGNFPGRFSGRQFSNSRSEMNVSTLELGDSALYLCASVKDGRSYGQYFGPGTRLLVL.